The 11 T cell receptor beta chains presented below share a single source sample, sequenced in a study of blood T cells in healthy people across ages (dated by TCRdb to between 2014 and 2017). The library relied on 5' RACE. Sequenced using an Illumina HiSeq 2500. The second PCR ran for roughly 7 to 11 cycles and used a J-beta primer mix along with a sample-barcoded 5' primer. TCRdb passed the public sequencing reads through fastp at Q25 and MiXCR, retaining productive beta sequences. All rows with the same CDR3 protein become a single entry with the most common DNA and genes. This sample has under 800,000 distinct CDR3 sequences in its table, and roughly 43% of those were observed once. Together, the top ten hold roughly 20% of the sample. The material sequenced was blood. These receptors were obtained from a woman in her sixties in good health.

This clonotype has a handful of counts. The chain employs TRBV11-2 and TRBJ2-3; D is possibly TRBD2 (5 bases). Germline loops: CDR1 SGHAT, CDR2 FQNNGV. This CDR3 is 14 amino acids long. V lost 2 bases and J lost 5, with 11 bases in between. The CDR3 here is CASSLFSVVDTQYF. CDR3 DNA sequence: TGTGCCAGCAGCTTATTTAGCGTGGTAGATACGCAGTATTTT.

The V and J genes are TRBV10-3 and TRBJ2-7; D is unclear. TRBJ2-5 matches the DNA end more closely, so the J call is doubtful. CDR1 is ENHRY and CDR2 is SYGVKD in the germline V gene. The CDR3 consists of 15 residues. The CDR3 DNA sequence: TGTGCCATCAGTGAGTCGATGGGCAGTCAAGAGACCCAGTACTTC. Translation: CAISESMGSQETQYF.

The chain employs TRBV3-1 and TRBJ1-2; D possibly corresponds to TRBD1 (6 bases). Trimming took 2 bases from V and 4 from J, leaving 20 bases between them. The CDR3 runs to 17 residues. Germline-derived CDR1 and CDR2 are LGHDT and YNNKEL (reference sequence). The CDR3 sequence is CASSQSPPRGDRYGYTF. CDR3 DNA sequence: TGTGCCAGCAGCCAAAGCCCTCCTAGGGGGGACCGCTATGGCTACACCTTC.

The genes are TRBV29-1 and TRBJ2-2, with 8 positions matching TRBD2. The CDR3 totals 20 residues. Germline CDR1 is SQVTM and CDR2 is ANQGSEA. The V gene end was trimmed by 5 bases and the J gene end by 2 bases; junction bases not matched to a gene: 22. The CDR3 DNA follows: TGCAGCGTTCCCGCGCAGAAGCACACTGGCGGGAGGTCAAACACCGGGGAGCTGTTTTTT. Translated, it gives CSVPAQKHTGGRSNTGELFF.

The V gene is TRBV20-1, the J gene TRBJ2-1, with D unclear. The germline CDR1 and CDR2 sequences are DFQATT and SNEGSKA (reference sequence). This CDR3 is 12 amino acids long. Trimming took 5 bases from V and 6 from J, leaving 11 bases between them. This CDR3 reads CSADARTNEQFF. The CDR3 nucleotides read TGCAGTGCTGACGCGAGAACCAATGAGCAGTTCTTC.

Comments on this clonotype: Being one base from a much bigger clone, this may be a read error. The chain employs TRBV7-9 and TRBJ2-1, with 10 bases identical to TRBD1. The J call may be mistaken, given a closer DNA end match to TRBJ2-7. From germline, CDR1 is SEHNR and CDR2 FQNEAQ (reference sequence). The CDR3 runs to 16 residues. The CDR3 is CASSEGQGLGYNEQYF. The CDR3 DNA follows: TGTGCCAGCAGCGAGGGACAGGGGTTGGGATACAATGAGCAGTACTTC.

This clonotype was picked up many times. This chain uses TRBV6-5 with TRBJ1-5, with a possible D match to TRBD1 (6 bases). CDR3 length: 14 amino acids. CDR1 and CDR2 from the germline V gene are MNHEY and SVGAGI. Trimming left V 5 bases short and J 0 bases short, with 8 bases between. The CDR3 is CASSPGDSNQPQHF. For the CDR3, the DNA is TGTGCCAGCAGTCCAGGGGATAGCAATCAGCCCCAGCATTTT.

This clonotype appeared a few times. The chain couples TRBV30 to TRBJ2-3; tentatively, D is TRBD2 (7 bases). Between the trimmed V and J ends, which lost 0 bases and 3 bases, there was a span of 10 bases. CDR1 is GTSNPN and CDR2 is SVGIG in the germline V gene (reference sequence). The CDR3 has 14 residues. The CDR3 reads CAWSVKGGTDTQYF. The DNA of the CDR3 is TGTGCCTGGAGTGTAAAGGGGGGGACAGATACGCAGTATTTT.

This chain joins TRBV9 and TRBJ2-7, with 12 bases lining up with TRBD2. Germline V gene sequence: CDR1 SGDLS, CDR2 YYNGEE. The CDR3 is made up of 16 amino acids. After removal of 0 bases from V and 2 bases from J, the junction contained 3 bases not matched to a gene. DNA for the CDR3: TGTGCCAGCAGCGTAGGGCCTAGCGGGGGGGCCTACGAGCAGTACTTC. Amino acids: CASSVGPSGGAYEQYF.

CDR3 sequence reads: CSAGDDSEAFF. DNA of the CDR3: TGCAGCGCGGGGGACGACAGTGAAGCTTTCTTT. The rearrangement joins TRBV29-1 to TRBJ1-1; TRBD1 is a possible D gene (5 bases). The V and J ends lost 7 bases and 7 bases respectively, with 13 bases between them. CDR1 and CDR2 from the germline V gene are SQVTM and ANQGSEA. The CDR3 extends over 11 amino acids.

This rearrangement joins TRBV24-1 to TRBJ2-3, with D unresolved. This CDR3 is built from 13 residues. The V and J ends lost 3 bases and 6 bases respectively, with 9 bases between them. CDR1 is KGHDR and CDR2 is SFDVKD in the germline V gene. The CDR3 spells CATSDPPGDTQYF. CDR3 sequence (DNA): TGTGCCACCAGTGATCCCCCCGGGGATACGCAGTATTTT.